This is a list of T cell receptor beta chains from one sample in a study of long-term antiretroviral therapy in people with HIV. Generated by immunoSEQ multiplex PCR, the TCRdb table keeps only in-frame clones and is missing some. The sample has around 13,000 clones; 80% to 90% are singletons. Sample: unsorted PBMCs, taken 0.4 years after starting antiretroviral therapy. These receptors all stem from a man aged 25-40 years with HIV. The CDR3 runs from the conserved cysteine through the conserved F or W. Expanded clones are given a class, and other clones once, few, many or no size at all.

clone_size | j_call | v_call | cdr3_aa
. | TRBJ2-3 | TRBV10-3 | CAISESFWQGGGTDTQYF
. | TRBJ1-2 | TRBV7-9 | CASSLQDSNYGYTF
. | TRBJ1-1 | TRBV6-6 | CASTVTRGEAFF
. | TRBJ2-1 | TRBV4-3 | CASSHEAGGPTSYNEQFF
. | TRBJ1-5 | TRBV21-1 | CASSKDRGISNQPQHF
few | TRBJ2-2 | TRBV11-2 | CASSLNSQGNTGELFF
once | TRBJ1-2 | TRBV27 | CASSSLTGRGSGYTF
. | TRBJ1-2 | TRBV5-1 | CASSLSGQPNYGYTF
. | TRBJ2-1 | TRBV27 | CASSLSSGVNEQFF
once | TRBJ1-5 | TRBV6-5 | CASRRGNQPQHF
. | TRBJ2-1 | TRBV29-1 | CSVKAESYNEQFF
. | TRBJ1-2 | TRBV6-6 | CASSYSNGDGYTF
. | TRBJ2-6 | TRBV28 | CASSFWDKPSGANVLTF
. | TRBJ2-2 | TRBV7-7 | CASSLGLVGTGELFF
few | TRBJ2-7 | TRBV19 | CASSRHRGNYEQYF
. | TRBJ2-3 | TRBV7-9 | CASSLVLGTSGRSSDTQYF
. | TRBJ2-7 | TRBV5-8 | CASSLVGVYYEQYF
. | TRBJ1-3 | TRBV27 | CASSTLGPGNTIYF
. | TRBJ2-1 | TRBV9 | CASSVASGGPQQFF
. | TRBJ2-1 | TRBV7-9 | CASSNRATSGGNEQFF
once | TRBJ2-5 | TRBV5-1 | CASSLGSSGSETQYF
. | TRBJ2-7 | TRBV7-6 | CASSLREGNEQYF
large | TRBJ1-5 | TRBV18 | CASSLGGIKVGNQPQHF
. | TRBJ2-7 | TRBV9 | CASSVEQSSYEQYF
. | TRBJ2-3 | TRBV28 | CASSPMQGFDGTQYF
. | TRBJ2-7 | TRBV18 | CASSPGTGRTGEQYF
. | TRBJ2-7 | TRBV5-4 | CASSLAARVPPYEQYF
. | TRBJ2-7 | TRBV7-6 | CASSLGQTRGHEQYF
few | TRBJ1-2 | TRBV28 | CASSYEGINGYTF
few | TRBJ2-6 | TRBV7-3 | CASSLQQGAGANVLTF
. | TRBJ1-2 | TRBV7-9 | CASSSGQGANYGYTF